This T cell receptor beta chain appears in the sequencing data of a study of blood T cell repertoires in COVID-19. Overall study context: Samples taken during acute and convalescent COVID-19 were collected in the United States, Italy and Spain. T cells, B-cell-depleted T cells, or PBMCs supplied cDNA or gDNA.

In this sample, this clone turned up a few times. Seattle patients were enrolled during active infection and followed longitudinally. Germline values: CDR1 SEHNR, CDR2 FQNEAQ (reference sequence). This CDR3 contains 13 residues. Trimming cost V 5 bases and J 5 bases, with 12 bases left between them. Per the study methods: Estimates of nucleated cell counts were drawn from the amplification of reference gene primers. Some clones are missing from TCRdb's copy, which holds only in-frame ones; the method was immunoSEQ multiplex PCR. V, J and clone size reflect that table, while D and trimming were determined from the DNA. Altogether about 250,000 clones are present, 88% being singletons, with the ten largest covering roughly 6%.

Sequencing used peripheral blood. This chain connects TRBV7-9 to TRBJ2-5, with D possibly matching TRBD2 (6 bases). This TCR was recovered from a woman younger than 45 with COVID-19, enrolled during active disease. The CDR3 loop reads CASSLPSAETQYF. In DNA, the CDR3 is TGTGCCAGCAGCCTACCTAGCGCTGAGACCCAGTACTTC.